This is a list of T cell receptor beta chains from one sample in a study of blood T cells in healthy people across ages. TCRdb re-derived calls from the 5' RACE reads in MiXCR, one entry per CDR3 protein. The sample yields about 1 million distinct CDR3 sequences, roughly 45% seen once. The sequencing input was blood. The source of these receptors is a woman in her fifties or sixties in good health. CDR3s include the opening cysteine and the closing phenylalanine or tryptophan. A D gene is named only where the DNA matches it firmly. Rows give clone size only sometimes, using once, few, many, or a class for an expanded clone.

clone size: -; V gene: TRBV3-1; J gene: TRBJ2-5; D gene: -; CDR3 DNA: TGTGCCAGCAGCCAAGAGGTTAGCGAAGAGACCCAGTACTTC; CDR3 protein: CASSQEVSEETQYF
clone size: few; V gene: TRBV5-6; J gene: TRBJ2-5; D gene: -; CDR3 DNA: TGTGCCAGCAGCTTGAGAAGCAGGGGAGAGACCCAGTACTTC; CDR3 protein: CASSLRSRGETQYF
clone size: -; V gene: TRBV6-1; J gene: TRBJ2-7; D gene: TRBD1; CDR3 DNA: TGTGCCAGCAGTGAAGATGGACAGGGTTCCTACGAGCAGTACTTC; CDR3 protein: CASSEDGQGSYEQYF
clone size: -; V gene: TRBV12-3/TRBV12-4; J gene: TRBJ2-1; D gene: TRBD1; CDR3 DNA: TGTGCCAGCAGAGCCCGGGACAGGTTATACAATGAGCAGTTCTTC; CDR3 protein: CASRARDRLYNEQFF
clone size: -; V gene: TRBV15; J gene: TRBJ2-5; D gene: -; CDR3 DNA: TGTGCCACCAGCAGAGATCCCCGAGATGAGCAGTACTTC; CDR3 protein: CATSRDPRDEQYF
clone size: few; V gene: TRBV5-1; J gene: TRBJ2-1; D gene: -; CDR3 DNA: TGCGCCAGCAGCGTAGGCAGGGGATATGAGCAGTTCTTC; CDR3 protein: CASSVGRGYEQFF
clone size: many; V gene: TRBV10-3; J gene: TRBJ2-7; D gene: TRBD1; CDR3 DNA: TGTGCCATCAGTGATGACAGGGGATACGAGCAGTACTTC; CDR3 protein: CAISDDRGYEQYF
clone size: few; V gene: TRBV25-1; J gene: TRBJ1-4; D gene: -; CDR3 DNA: TGTGCCAGCAGTGATCAGGGTTTCGTTGATGAAAAACTGTTTTTT; CDR3 protein: CASSDQGFVDEKLFF
clone size: -; V gene: TRBV20-1; J gene: TRBJ2-5; D gene: TRBD2; CDR3 DNA: TGCAGTGCTAGTGGGGCTAGCGGAAACCGAGAAGAGACCCAGTACTTC; CDR3 protein: CSASGASGNREETQYF
clone size: -; V gene: TRBV12-3/TRBV12-4; J gene: TRBJ2-1; D gene: -; CDR3 DNA: TGTGCCAGCAGCCCCTTGGTACCGTCCTCCTACAATGAGCAGTTCTTC; CDR3 protein: CASSPLVPSSYNEQFF
clone size: -; V gene: TRBV27; J gene: TRBJ2-5; D gene: TRBD1; CDR3 DNA: TGTGCCAGCAGTCTTAACAGGGGGCAGGGGACCCAGTACTTC; CDR3 protein: CASSLNRGQGTQYF
clone size: -; V gene: TRBV5-1; J gene: TRBJ2-7; D gene: -; CDR3 DNA: TGCGCCAGCACCTGGGGCAGGAGCTCCTACGAGCAGTACTTC; CDR3 protein: CASTWGRSSYEQYF
clone size: -; V gene: TRBV15; J gene: TRBJ2-1; D gene: TRBD2; CDR3 DNA: TGTGCCACCAGCAGGCCGGGACTAGCGAACAATGAGCAGTTCTTC; CDR3 protein: CATSRPGLANNEQFF
clone size: -; V gene: TRBV20-1; J gene: TRBJ2-4; D gene: TRBD2; CDR3 DNA: TGCAGTTCTACCCACGGGGGGGTAGCCAAAAACATTCAGTACTTC; CDR3 protein: CSSTHGGVAKNIQYF
clone size: few; V gene: TRBV20-1; J gene: TRBJ2-7; D gene: TRBD2; CDR3 DNA: TGCAGTGCTTTGACTAGCGGAGCCTACGAGCAGTACTTC; CDR3 protein: CSALTSGAYEQYF
clone size: -; V gene: TRBV12-3/TRBV12-4; J gene: TRBJ2-7; D gene: -; CDR3 DNA: TGTGCCAGCAGTCCCCCGGGACTCCCAACTAGCGAGCAGTACTTC; CDR3 protein: CASSPPGLPTSEQYF
clone size: few; V gene: TRBV7-8; J gene: TRBJ1-5; D gene: -; CDR3 DNA: TGTGCCAGCAGCTTTGGGGTAAATCAGCCCCAGCATTTT; CDR3 protein: CASSFGVNQPQHF
clone size: few; V gene: TRBV27; J gene: TRBJ2-3; D gene: -; CDR3 DNA: TGTGCCAGCAGTCCATTAGCGCCCCGAGAGAACACAGATACGCAGTATTTT; CDR3 protein: CASSPLAPRENTDTQYF
clone size: -; V gene: TRBV7-8; J gene: TRBJ2-7; D gene: -; CDR3 DNA: TGTGCCAGCAGCTTGGAGCCGAGCAGGCAACACCTCTACGAGCAGTACTTC; CDR3 protein: CASSLEPSRQHLYEQYF
clone size: few; V gene: TRBV6-1; J gene: TRBJ2-1; D gene: -; CDR3 DNA: TGTGCCAGCACGGTCGGGGGAAGATGGTCCTTCTCCTACAATGAGCAGTTCTTC; CDR3 protein: CASTVGGRWSFSYNEQFF
clone size: -; V gene: TRBV20-1; J gene: TRBJ2-7; D gene: -; CDR3 DNA: TGCAGTGCTAGAGGGGCGGCTTCCATGGAGCAGTACTTC; CDR3 protein: CSARGAASMEQYF
clone size: -; V gene: TRBV20-1; J gene: TRBJ2-6; D gene: -; CDR3 DNA: TGCAATGCTACCGTGGGTGGGGGCTCTGGGGCCAACGTCCTGACTTTC; CDR3 protein: CNATVGGGSGANVLTF
clone size: -; V gene: TRBV13; J gene: TRBJ2-1; D gene: TRBD1; CDR3 DNA: TGTGCCAGCAGCTACCGGGACAGGGGGCCCTACAATGAGCAGTTCTTC; CDR3 protein: CASSYRDRGPYNEQFF
clone size: few; V gene: TRBV5-1; J gene: TRBJ2-3; D gene: -; CDR3 DNA: TGCGCCAGCAGCTTGGACGGGGGTGCAGATACGCAGTATTTT; CDR3 protein: CASSLDGGADTQYF
clone size: once; V gene: TRBV27; J gene: TRBJ2-7; D gene: TRBD2; CDR3 DNA: TGTGCCAGCAGTTCGGAGCACGGGACTAGCGGGAGGCTGAGCTCCTACGAGCAGTACTTC; CDR3 protein: CASSSEHGTSGRLSSYEQYF
clone size: -; V gene: TRBV7-9; J gene: TRBJ2-7; D gene: -; CDR3 DNA: TGTGCCAGCAGCCCAATTGGAGCTGGGAGTGGAAGAAACGAGCAGTACTTC; CDR3 protein: CASSPIGAGSGRNEQYF
clone size: -; V gene: TRBV10-3; J gene: TRBJ2-1; D gene: TRBD2; CDR3 DNA: TGTGCCATCAGGACGGCGGGAGGGGCGCACAATGAGCAGTTCTTC; CDR3 protein: CAIRTAGGAHNEQFF
clone size: -; V gene: TRBV20-1; J gene: TRBJ2-1; D gene: -; CDR3 DNA: TGCAGTGCTAGCCTACCTGGGACTGGATCCTACAATGAGCAGTTCTTC; CDR3 protein: CSASLPGTGSYNEQFF
clone size: few; V gene: TRBV24-1; J gene: TRBJ2-1; D gene: -; CDR3 DNA: TGTGCCACCAGTGATGGGACACCCGGGCCCAACAATGAGCAGTTCTTC; CDR3 protein: CATSDGTPGPNNEQFF
clone size: few; V gene: TRBV27; J gene: TRBJ2-6; D gene: TRBD1; CDR3 DNA: TGTGCCAGCAGTCCCTGGGGACAGACCAGCTCTGGGGCCAACGTCCTGACTTTC; CDR3 protein: CASSPWGQTSSGANVLTF
clone size: -; V gene: TRBV5-1; J gene: TRBJ1-1; D gene: TRBD1; CDR3 DNA: TGCGCCAGCAGCTTGGGACAGGGATGGACTGAAGCTTTCTTT; CDR3 protein: CASSLGQGWTEAFF
clone size: -; V gene: TRBV5-1; J gene: TRBJ2-7; D gene: -; CDR3 DNA: TGCGCCAGCAGCTTGGTGGCCAGGGGACAAGAGCAGTACTTC; CDR3 protein: CASSLVARGQEQYF
clone size: -; V gene: TRBV7-2; J gene: TRBJ2-3; D gene: TRBD2; CDR3 DNA: TGTGCCAGCAGACGGAGCGGGAGTGGTGGAGATACGCAGTATTTT; CDR3 protein: CASRRSGSGGDTQYF
clone size: -; V gene: TRBV12-5; J gene: TRBJ2-4; D gene: TRBD2; CDR3 DNA: TGTGCTAGTGGTTTTTTGGGAGGGGCCCAAAACATTCAGTACTTC; CDR3 protein: CASGFLGGAQNIQYF
clone size: few; V gene: TRBV7-9; J gene: TRBJ2-1; D gene: -; CDR3 DNA: TGTGCCAGCAGCTTAGGGATGGGGGCAGAGCAGTTCTTC; CDR3 protein: CASSLGMGAEQFF
clone size: -; V gene: TRBV20-1; J gene: TRBJ2-5; D gene: TRBD1; CDR3 DNA: TGCAGTGCTAGGTCGGGACAGGGTAAGCCTCCTCAAGAGACCCAGTACTTC; CDR3 protein: CSARSGQGKPPQETQYF